The present TCR beta chain was sequenced within a study of T cells after yellow fever vaccination. Study outcomes and limitations: The booster response re-showed most primary clones: 96% CD4, approximately 90% CD8. Clonotypes appearing in both CD4 and CD8 compartments existed, and their share was small.

This clonotype was detected ten times or more. The antigen is undetermined. TCRdb re-analysed the 5' RACE reads in MiXCR, keeping a single row per CDR3 protein. This sample has about 310,000 distinct CDR3 sequences, with 3% to 4.5% found just once. CDR1 and CDR2 from the germline V gene are SQVTM and ANQGSEA. V gave up 5 bases and J gave up 4 bases, with 15 bases separating them. The length of the CDR3 is 14 residues. The TCR comes from a man between 18 and 35 years old who received the YFV17D yellow fever vaccine. The V and J genes are TRBV29-1 and TRBJ2-4; TRBD2 might be the D (5 bases). Sequences were derived from PBMCs, sampled on the day of the yellow fever booster vaccination. The CDR3 sequence: CSVQRGTAKNIQYF. Here the CDR3 DNA reads TGCAGCGTTCAACGGGGAACTGCTAAAAACATTCAGTACTTC.